One and the same sample provided the 29 T cell receptor beta chains below, sequenced in a study of T cells after yellow fever vaccination. TCRdb re-called the 5' RACE reads through MiXCR, storing one row per CDR3 protein. The sample lists about 340,000 distinct CDR3 sequences; about an eighth were seen once. Source: CD4+ T cells sorted from PBMCs, taken 15 days after the yellow fever booster vaccination. These receptors were collected from a man in his late teens or twenties who received the YFV17D yellow fever vaccine.

The chain employs TRBV5-1 and TRBJ2-2; D gene ambiguous. Germline lookup yields CDR1 SGHRS and CDR2 YFSETQ. The V gene lost 7 bases and the J gene lost 0 bases, with 13 bases spanning the gap. The CDR3 is made up of 15 amino acids. The CDR3 is CASQPTVPNTGELFF. CDR3 coding DNA: TGCGCCAGCCAGCCCACGGTCCCGAACACCGGGGAGCTGTTTTTT.

This chain uses TRBV9 with TRBJ2-5, with D perhaps matching TRBD2 (6 bases). Germline V lookup: CDR1 SGDLS, CDR2 YYNGEE. Trimming shortened V by 1 base and J by 2 bases, and 12 bases separated the two germline ends. This CDR3 region has 15 residues. CDR3 region: CASSVLGRIQETQYF. Here the CDR3 DNA reads TGTGCCAGCAGCGTACTCGGGAGAATACAAGAGACCCAGTACTTC.

V usage is TRBV5-1 and J usage is TRBJ2-5, with TRBD1 as a possible D gene (6 bases). The CDR3 spans 15 residues. Germline assignment: CDR1 SGHRS and CDR2 YFSETQ. The germline V and J ends were trimmed by 2 bases and 3 bases, with 14 bases remaining between them. The CDR3 protein is CASSLQGGYEETQYF. The CDR3 DNA is TGCGCCAGCAGCTTACAGGGCGGCTACGAAGAGACCCAGTACTTC.

This clonotype was seen only a few times. This sequence joins TRBV4-1 and TRBJ2-1; D is possibly TRBD1 (5 bases). Trimming cost V 0 bases and J 0 bases, with 12 bases left between them. Germline V gene data show CDR1 as MGHRA and CDR2 as YSYEKL. The CDR3 is 17 residues long. The CDR3 is CASSQEGLGVSYNEQFF. The CDR3, as DNA: TGCGCCAGCAGCCAAGAAGGTTTAGGGGTCTCCTACAATGAGCAGTTCTTC.

The chain carries TRBV5-4 and TRBJ2-1; tentative D call: TRBD2 (6 bases). This CDR3 has 16 amino acids. The germline gives CDR1 SGHNT, CDR2 YYREEE (reference sequence). Trimming took 4 bases from V and 2 from J, leaving 16 bases between them. The CDR3 here is CASSKISSAAYNEQFF. DNA for the CDR3: TGTGCCAGCAGCAAGATATCTAGCGCCGCCTACAATGAGCAGTTCTTC.

The chain has TRBV6-1 and TRBJ1-2; TRBD1 matches 8 bases. The trim removed 6 bases at V and 0 bases at J, leaving 9 bases unmatched. This CDR3 has 16 residues. CDR1 and CDR2 from the germline V gene are MNHNS and SASEGT. As DNA, the CDR3 is TGTGCCAGCAGGCCGACAGGGGTCGAAGCTAACTATGGCTACACCTTC. It encodes CASRPTGVEANYGYTF.

The chain has TRBV6-2 or TRBV6-3 and TRBJ2-7, with 8 bases matching TRBD2. In germline, CDR1 is MNHEY, CDR2 SVGEGT. Germline trimming cut 4 bases from V and 2 bases from J; bases unmatched to any gene: 10. The CDR3 sequence is 16 residues long. CDR3 in DNA: TGTGCCAGCAGTTCCCCCTGGAGCGGGAGCCCCTACGAGCAGTACTTC. Translating gives CASSSPWSGSPYEQYF.

This clonotype was picked up a small number of times. V and J are TRBV5-1 and TRBJ1-5, with 7 bases aligning to TRBD1. This CDR3 contains 18 residues. CDR1 and CDR2 from the germline V gene are SGHRS and YFSETQ. The V and J ends lost 1 base and 3 bases, in that order; junction bases with no gene match: 13. CDR3 sequence reads: CASSLLPTMGQLNQPQHF. CDR3 in DNA: TGCGCCAGCAGCTTGCTCCCAACTATGGGACAGCTCAATCAGCCCCAGCATTTT.

The rearrangement links TRBV9 to TRBJ2-1, with D uncertain. The length of the CDR3 is 16 residues. The germline CDR1 and CDR2 sequences are SGDLS and YYNGEE. Trimming shortened V by 0 bases and J by 0 bases, and 10 bases separated the two germline ends. CDR3 nucleotides: TGTGCCAGCAGCGTAGCCTACCAAAGCTCCTACAATGAGCAGTTCTTC. Protein sequence: CASSVAYQSSYNEQFF.

The CDR3 nucleotides are TGCAGTGCTAGAGGGACGGGGGGGCTGAAATTCGGCAAAGATACGCAGTATTTT. Amino acids: CSARGTGGLKFGKDTQYF. This chain joins TRBV20-1 and TRBJ2-3, with 8 positions matching TRBD2. The CDR3 is 18 residues long. The V segment lost 1 base and the J segment 5 bases; nucleotides outside the gene matches: 17. Germline values: CDR1 DFQATT, CDR2 SNEGSKA (reference sequence).

This clonotype has only a few counts. At one end, the junction sequence differs from germline, possibly due to a read error. J is TRBJ1-6 and V is TRBV2; D gene ambiguous. CDR1 is SNHLY and CDR2 is FYNNEI in the germline V gene. The CDR3 runs to 10 residues. The CDR3 here is CASRPSPLPF. Written as DNA, the CDR3 is TGTGCCAGCAGGCCTTCACCCCTCCCCTTT.

The CDR3 loop reads CASSLDISGQGGNTIYF. The CDR3 nucleotides read TGCGCCAGCAGCCTGGATATAAGCGGACAGGGTGGAAACACCATATATTTT. The rearrangement links TRBV4-3 to TRBJ1-3; the match to TRBD1 covers 8 bases. The junction had 11 bases not matched to a gene; V was cut back by 4 bases and J by 3 bases. CDR1 and CDR2 (germline): LGHNA, YSLEER. The CDR3 is 17 residues long.

This clonotype appeared many times. The CDR3 sequence is CAISDFRGDTQYF. The CDR3 DNA reads TGTGCCATCAGTGATTTTAGGGGAGATACGCAGTATTTT. The J gene is TRBJ2-3, the V gene TRBV10-3; TRBD1 is a possible D gene (5 bases). V lost 3 bases to trimming and J lost 5 bases, with 9 bases between them. CDR3 length: 13 residues. Germline V gene lookup returns CDR1 ENHRY and CDR2 SYGVKD.

This chain uses TRBV14 with TRBJ1-2; D ambiguous. Germline CDR1 SGHDN, CDR2 FVKESK. The length of the CDR3 is 13 residues. V was pared by 1 base and J by 4 bases, with 7 bases between. CDR3 loop: CASSQVSVYGYTF. The CDR3 region has the DNA TGTGCCAGCAGCCAAGTCTCTGTCTATGGCTACACCTTC. Full variable domain (missing parts from reference TRBV14 and TRBJ1-2): EAGVTQFPSHSVIEKGQTVTLRCDPISGHDNLYWYRRVMGKEIKFLLHFVKESKQDESGMPNNRFLAERTGGTYSTLKVQPAELEDSGVYFCASSQVSVYGYTFGSGTRLTVV.

The rearrangement joins TRBV18 to TRBJ1-3; D unresolved. Trimming cost V 3 bases and J 0 bases, with 9 bases left between them. Germline V lookup: CDR1 KGHSH, CDR2 LQKENI. This CDR3 region has 15 residues. CDR3 loop: CASSPSEISGNTIYF. The CDR3 DNA reads as TGTGCCAGCTCACCTAGTGAGATCTCTGGAAACACCATATATTTT. The complete variable domain, with remaining parts taken from reference TRBV18 and TRBJ1-3, reads NAGVMQNPRHLVRRRGQEARLRCSPMKGHSHVYWYRQLPEEGLKFMVYLQKENIIDESGMPKERFSAEFPKEGPSILRIQQVVRGDSAAYFCASSPSEISGNTIYFGEGSWLTVV.

V is TRBV6-6 and J is TRBJ2-5; perhaps D is TRBD1 or TRBD2 (6 bases each). V lost 7 bases and J 5 bases, leaving 14 bases between the germline ends. Germline assignment: CDR1 MNHNY and CDR2 SVGAGI (reference sequence). The CDR3 spans 13 residues. CDR3 coding DNA: TGTGCCAGCAACGTACAGGGACTTGAGACCCAGTACTTC. Amino acid sequence: CASNVQGLETQYF.

The sample holds a few counts of this clonotype. This sequence joins TRBV27 and TRBJ1-1; TRBD1 agrees at 8 bases. Germline assignment: CDR1 MNHEY and CDR2 SMNVEV (reference sequence). The CDR3 is made up of 13 amino acids. V was pared by 2 bases and J by 7 bases, with 3 bases of the junction left unmatched. CDR3 sequence (DNA): TGTGCCAGCAGTTTACAGGGGGCTGGTGAAGCTTTCTTT. Amino acids: CASSLQGAGEAFF.

This clonotype showed up many times. V gene TRBV20-1 combines with J gene TRBJ2-5, with 7 bases aligning to TRBD1. Looked up from germline, CDR1 is DFQATT and CDR2 is SNEGSKA (reference sequence). V was clipped by 6 bases and J by 5 bases; unmatched bases: 9. The CDR3 has 13 amino acids. The CDR3, as DNA: TGCAGTGCAATAAACAGGGGCGGCGAGACCCAGTACTTC. Amino acid sequence: CSAINRGGETQYF.

The rearrangement uses TRBV4-1 and TRBJ2-3, with 9 positions matching TRBD2. Per the germline V gene, CDR1 is MGHRA and CDR2 is YSYEKL. The CDR3 consists of 15 residues. The junction had 9 bases not matched to a gene; V was cut back by 5 bases and J by 6 bases. CDR3 amino acids: CASSILGLAMDTQYF. Here the CDR3 DNA reads TGCGCCAGCAGCATACTGGGACTAGCAATGGATACGCAGTATTTT.

Only a few counts were recorded for this clonotype. The chain uses TRBV30 and TRBJ2-7; D tentatively fits TRBD1 or TRBD2 (5 bases each). The CDR3 sequence is 12 residues long. Trimming stripped 5 bases from V and 0 bases from J, with 8 bases between. Germline V gene sequence: CDR1 GTSNPN, CDR2 SVGIG (reference sequence). The CDR3 region has the DNA TGTGCCTGGGGGACGTCCTCCTACGAGCAGTACTTC. Translating it yields CAWGTSSYEQYF.

Ten or more counts support this clonotype. This chain connects TRBV5-1 to TRBJ1-1; TRBD1 is a possible D gene (6 bases). The germline CDR1 and CDR2 sequences are SGHRS and YFSETQ. Trimming stripped 6 bases from V and 12 bases from J, with 12 bases between. This CDR3 has 10 amino acids. DNA for the CDR3: TGCGCCAGCAAGGGGGACGGGCCTTTCTTT. Translating gives CASKGDGPFF.

This clonotype has only a few counts. The chain joins TRBV4-2 to TRBJ2-3; 9 bases map to TRBD2. Germline CDR1 reads LGHNA; CDR2 reads YNFKEQ. V gave up 1 base and J gave up 4 bases; unmatched junction bases: 9. The CDR3 runs to 17 residues. This CDR3 is CASSQVGAGGQADTQYF. In nucleotides, the CDR3 is TGTGCCAGCAGCCAAGTCGGCGCGGGGGGGCAAGCAGATACGCAGTATTTT.

The genes are TRBV4-3 and TRBJ1-6; D is perhaps TRBD1 (6 bases). The CDR3 length is 15 residues. CDR1 is LGHNA, CDR2 YSLEER, per germline. With 0 bases removed from V and 5 bases from J, the gap between germline ends came to 8 bases. This chain's CDR3 is CASSQDRTDNSPLHF. In nucleotides, the CDR3 is TGCGCCAGCAGCCAAGATCGGACAGATAATTCACCCCTCCACTTT.

This clonotype occurred a few times. The CDR3 DNA sequence: TGTGCCAGCAGTCCCCGGTTTTGGGATTACTACGAGCAGTACTTC. As protein: CASSPRFWDYYEQYF. The chain joins TRBV6-2 or TRBV6-3 to TRBJ2-7; D gene uncertain. CDR1 is MNHEY, CDR2 SVGEGT, per germline. The V gene lost 5 bases and the J gene lost 3 bases, with 17 bases spanning the gap. This CDR3 comprises 15 residues.

This clonotype was observed a few times. This rearrangement joins TRBV18 to TRBJ2-5; D ambiguous. V lost 0 bases, J lost 0 bases, and 8 bases lay in between. Germline assignment: CDR1 KGHSH and CDR2 LQKENI. CDR3 size: 15 residues. The CDR3 reads CASSPPGKYQETQYF. DNA of the CDR3: TGTGCCAGCTCACCACCTGGGAAGTACCAAGAGACCCAGTACTTC.

This clonotype has more than one count but fewer than ten. The genes are TRBV10-3 and TRBJ1-2; TRBD1 might be the D (5 bases). V lost 6 bases and J 7 bases, leaving 15 bases between the germline ends. The CDR3 spans 13 residues. In germline, CDR1 is ENHRY, CDR2 SYGVKD. The CDR3 DNA is TGTGCCATCAGAGACAGCTCCGGCGGTGGCTACACCTTC. It encodes CAIRDSSGGGYTF.

At least ten counts were recorded for this clonotype. The chain carries TRBV18 and TRBJ1-6; D is unresolved. The ends were cut back, 0 bases at V and 16 bases at J, with 10 bases in the middle. CDR3 length: 12 residues. CDR1 is KGHSH and CDR2 is LQKENI in the germline V gene. CDR3 in DNA: TGTGCCAGCTCACCACCGTTGAGCGAACTCCACTTT. Translating it yields CASSPPLSELHF.

This clonotype has just a few counts. V and J are TRBV29-1 and TRBJ2-1; D uncertain. Trimming removed 6 bases from V and 0 bases from J, with 12 bases in between. The CDR3 totals 14 residues. CDR1 is SQVTM, CDR2 ANQGSEA, per germline. CDR3 in amino acids: CSVPSWSSYNEQFF. DNA of the CDR3: TGCAGCGTCCCTTCCTGGAGCTCCTACAATGAGCAGTTCTTC.

The V and J genes are TRBV10-3 and TRBJ1-2; the D is unclear. Per the germline V gene, CDR1 is ENHRY and CDR2 is SYGVKD. The CDR3 covers 15 residues. V lost 10 bases, J lost 1 base, and 19 bases lay in between. CDR3 sequence: CASKVPSPFNYGYTF. CDR3 in DNA: TGTGCCAGTAAAGTACCTAGTCCATTTAACTATGGCTACACCTTC.